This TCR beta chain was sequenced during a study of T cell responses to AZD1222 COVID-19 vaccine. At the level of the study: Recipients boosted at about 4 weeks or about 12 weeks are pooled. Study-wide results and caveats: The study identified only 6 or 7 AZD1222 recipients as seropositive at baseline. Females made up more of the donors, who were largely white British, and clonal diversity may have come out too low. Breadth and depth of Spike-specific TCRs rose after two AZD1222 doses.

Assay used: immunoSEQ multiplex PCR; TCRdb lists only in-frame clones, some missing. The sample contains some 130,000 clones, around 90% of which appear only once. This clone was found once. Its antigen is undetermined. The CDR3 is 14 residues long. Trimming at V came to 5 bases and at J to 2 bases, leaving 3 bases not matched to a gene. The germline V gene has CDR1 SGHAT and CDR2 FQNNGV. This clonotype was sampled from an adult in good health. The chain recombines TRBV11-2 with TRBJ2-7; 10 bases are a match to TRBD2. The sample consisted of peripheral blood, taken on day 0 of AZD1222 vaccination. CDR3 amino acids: CASSQAGGPYEQYF. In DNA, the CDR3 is TGTGCCAGCAGCCAAGCGGGAGGGCCCTACGAGCAGTACTTC.